This T cell receptor beta chain was observed in a study of blood T cell repertoires in COVID-19. The overall study: Sources were T cells, B-cell-depleted T cells, or PBMCs; the material itself was cDNA or gDNA.

From germline, CDR1 is SGHTA and CDR2 FQGNSA. The CDR3 sequence is 15 residues long. As concerns this clone: At one of its ends the junction is not consistent with the germline gene, which may arise from a read error.

Profiling relied on immunoSEQ multiplex PCR, and the TCRdb table lists in-frame clones only, not all of them. The sample includes approximately 310,000 clones, about nine tenths seen only once; the top ten take 1%. The sequence was obtained from a man between 45 and 60 years old with active or convalescent COVID-19. Specimen: peripheral blood. The J gene is TRBJ2-2, the V gene TRBV7-2; 10 nucleotides line up with TRBD2. CDR3 sequence: CASTLLAGRTGELFF. The CDR3 DNA reads TGTGCCAGCACCTTACTAGCGGGAAGGACCGGGGAGCTGTTTTTT.